This T cell receptor beta chain was retrieved from a study of vaccination and CD4 T cells after COVID-19. The Oncomine TCR Beta short-read assay was applied to DNA of cultured CD4+ T cells. TCRdb used MiXCR to reprocess the PCR reads, holding one entry per CDR3 protein. The repertoire holds roughly 18,000 distinct CDR3 sequences, with approximately 52% as singletons. The treatment was: approximately 10-day PBMC culture with coronavirus spike peptide pools or control peptides (ViraFEST assay). On this clonotype itself: Its specificity is unknown.

Germline loops: CDR1 LNHDA, CDR2 SQIVND (reference sequence). V lost 6 bases and J 6 bases, leaving 5 bases between the germline ends. This CDR3 has 10 residues. The rearrangement links TRBV19 to TRBJ1-1, with no clear D. This receptor was identified in a human donor who had recovered from COVID-19. The specimen sequenced was CD4+ T cells from blood, cultured in vitro. The CDR3 sequence is CASREAEAFF. CDR3 nucleotide sequence: TGTGCCAGTAGGGAGGCTGAAGCTTTCTTT.